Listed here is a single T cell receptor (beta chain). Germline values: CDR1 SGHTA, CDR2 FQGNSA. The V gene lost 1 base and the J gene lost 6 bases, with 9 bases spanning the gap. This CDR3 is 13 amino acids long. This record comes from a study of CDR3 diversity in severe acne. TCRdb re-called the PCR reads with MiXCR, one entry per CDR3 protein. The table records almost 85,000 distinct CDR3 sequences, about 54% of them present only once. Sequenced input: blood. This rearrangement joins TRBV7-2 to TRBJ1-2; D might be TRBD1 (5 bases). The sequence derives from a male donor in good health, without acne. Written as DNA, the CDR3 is TGTGCCAGCAGCTTAGGCCCAGGGAATGGCTACACCTTC. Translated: CASSLGPGNGYTF.